Detailed here is one T cell receptor beta chain. TCRdb's table, derived via immunoSEQ multiplex PCR, lists solely in-frame clones and lacks some. This table has some 30,000 clones, over 80% appearing once. Germline V gene sequence: CDR1 PRHDT, CDR2 FYEKMQ (reference sequence). Trimming at V came to 5 bases and at J to 1 base, leaving 2 bases not matched to a gene. The CDR3 contains 15 residues. This entry comes from a study of T cell changes during pregnancy in multiple sclerosis. The receptor was derived from a female donor with multiple sclerosis, enrolled in a pregnancy study. The sample consisted of CD8+ T cells from peripheral blood mononuclear cells, taken before pregnancy. V gene TRBV13 combines with J gene TRBJ2-1, with 10 bases lining up with TRBD2. DNA for the CDR3: TGTGCCAGCAGCCCGACTAGCGGGTCCTACAATGAGCAGTTCTTC. It translates to CASSPTSGSYNEQFF. The whole variable domain, remainder taken from reference TRBV13 and TRBJ2-1, is AAGVIQSPRHLIKEKRETATLKCYPIPRHDTVYWYQQGPGQDPQFLISFYEKMQSDKGSIPDRFSAQQFSDYHSELNMSSLELGDSALYFCASSPTSGSYNEQFFGPGTRLTVL.